These T cell receptor beta chains were read from a single sample in a study of cytomegalovirus exposure and HLA in healthy donors. The data were produced by immunoSEQ multiplex PCR, yet TCRdb's version contains in-frame clones alone and is incomplete. The table has 65,000 to 100,000 clones, 93% seen once. The sample was PBMCs. The origin of the receptors is a woman between 25 and 40 years old in good health and CMV-seronegative. CDR3s include the opening cysteine and the closing phenylalanine or tryptophan. Fields, in order: D gene, V gene, J gene, clone size, CDR3 protein, CDR3 DNA. A D gene is named only where the DNA matches it firmly. The size of a clone is reported for some rows only, either as once, few or many, or as a class for expanded clones.

TRBD1	TRBV7-2	TRBJ2-1	-	CASRGTGLSSYNEQFF	TGTGCCAGCAGAGGGACAGGTTTAAGCTCCTACAATGAGCAGTTCTTC
-	TRBV9	TRBJ1-2	-	CASSVYPDSLNYGYTF	TGTGCCAGCAGCGTATACCCTGACAGCCTAAACTATGGCTACACCTTC
-	TRBV7-6	TRBJ1-1	-	CASSLMAGETEAFF	TGTGCCAGCAGCTTAATGGCAGGGGAGACTGAAGCTTTCTTT
TRBD1	TRBV10-3	TRBJ1-5	-	CAISRQGSNQPQHF	TGTGCCATCAGCCGACAGGGTAGCAATCAGCCCCAGCATTTT
-	TRBV28	TRBJ2-3	-	CASSTWFQGPDTQYF	TGTGCCAGCAGTACCTGGTTCCAGGGTCCAGATACGCAGTATTTT
-	TRBV29-1	TRBJ2-7	-	CSVQTQSSYEQYF	TGCAGCGTTCAGACACAAAGCTCCTACGAGCAGTACTTC
-	TRBV5-1	TRBJ2-3	-	CASSLGRAEGDTQYF	TGCGCCAGCAGCTTGGGGCGGGCCGAAGGGGATACGCAGTATTTT
-	TRBV5-6	TRBJ2-5	-	CASSLKRVDETQYF	TGTGCCAGCAGCTTGAAGAGGGTTGATGAGACCCAGTACTTC
-	TRBV28	TRBJ1-2	-	CASSLGGGTYGYTF	TGTGCCAGCAGTTTGGGTGGAGGGACCTATGGCTACACCTTC
TRBD1	TRBV30	TRBJ1-2	-	CAWTNIGGTGYTF	TGTGCCTGGACTAATATAGGGGGCACTGGCTACACCTTC
TRBD2	TRBV7-2	TRBJ2-1	-	CASSLKLAPNNEQFF	TGTGCCAGCAGCTTAAAACTAGCGCCAAACAATGAGCAGTTCTTC
TRBD2	TRBV19	TRBJ2-1	-	CASSWTSGTYNEQFF	TGTGCCAGTAGTTGGACTAGCGGGACCTACAATGAGCAGTTCTTC
TRBD1	TRBV18	TRBJ2-7	-	CASSPGTGAYEQYF	TGTGCCAGCTCACCAGGGACAGGAGCCTACGAGCAGTACTTC
-	TRBV30	TRBJ2-4	-	CAWSAGTILGIQYF	TGTGCCTGGAGTGCCGGGACAATACTGGGCATTCAGTACTTC
TRBD1	TRBV7-3	TRBJ1-2	-	CASRAGQADYGYTF	TGTGCCAGCAGGGCCGGACAGGCGGACTATGGCTACACCTTC
-	TRBV15	TRBJ2-1	-	CATSTTLRGHEQFF	TGTGCCACCAGCACTACATTGCGGGGACATGAGCAGTTCTTC
TRBD2	TRBV19	TRBJ2-6	-	CASSIGTSGNLGANVLTF	TGTGCCAGTAGTATAGGGACTAGCGGGAATCTCGGGGCCAACGTCCTGACTTTC
TRBD2	TRBV5-4	TRBJ2-1	-	CASSLWGGYHEQFF	TGTGCCAGCAGCTTATGGGGAGGGTATCATGAGCAGTTCTTC
-	TRBV6-5	TRBJ2-3	once	CASAGEGGTDTQYF	TGTGCCAGCGCCGGGGAAGGCGGCACAGATACGCAGTATTTT
TRBD2	TRBV15	TRBJ2-6	-	CATSRGSSGLISSGANVLTF	TGTGCCACCAGCAGAGGTTCTAGCGGACTAATCAGCTCTGGGGCCAACGTCCTGACTTTC
-	TRBV30	TRBJ2-2	-	CAWSVIGAGELFF	TGTGCCTGGAGTGTAATCGGGGCCGGGGAGCTGTTTTTT
TRBD2	TRBV5-4	TRBJ2-3	-	CASSLGLAEDRTDTQYF	TGTGCCAGCAGCTTGGGACTAGCAGAAGATCGCACAGATACGCAGTATTTT
-	TRBV18	TRBJ2-1	once	CASSPTTSLSYNEQFF	TGTGCCAGCTCCCCTACGACTAGTTTATCCTACAATGAGCAGTTCTTC
TRBD1	TRBV5-1	TRBJ1-1	-	CASSVQGTTEAFF	TGCGCCAGCAGCGTACAGGGGACCACTGAAGCTTTCTTT
-	TRBV19	TRBJ1-2	-	CASSFGRQYYGYTF	TGTGCCAGTAGTTTTGGTAGACAGTACTATGGCTACACCTTC
TRBD2	TRBV9	TRBJ2-1	-	CASSVDGTSRDEQFF	TGTGCCAGCAGCGTAGACGGGACTAGTAGGGATGAGCAGTTCTTC
-	TRBV27	TRBJ1-4	-	CASSLVGRKNEKLFF	TGTGCCAGCAGTTTAGTTGGGCGTAAGAATGAAAAACTGTTTTTT
TRBD1	TRBV7-8	TRBJ1-1	-	CASSLIWGDRGGTEAFF	TGTGCCAGCAGCTTAATCTGGGGGGACAGGGGGGGCACTGAAGCTTTCTTT
TRBD1	TRBV2	TRBJ1-4	-	CASRRTGYNEKLFF	TGTGCCAGCAGGAGGACAGGCTATAATGAAAAACTGTTTTTT
TRBD2	TRBV14	TRBJ2-1	-	CASSSLGLAGSGEQFF	TGTGCCAGCAGCTCTCTGGGACTAGCGGGGTCCGGGGAGCAGTTCTTC
TRBD1	TRBV7-2	TRBJ2-1	-	CASSRDRGREQFF	TGTGCCAGCAGCCGGGACAGGGGGCGAGAGCAGTTCTTC
TRBD1	TRBV18	TRBJ1-2	-	CASSPSGTGTNGYTF	TGTGCCAGCTCACCATCCGGGACAGGGACTAATGGCTACACCTTC
TRBD1	TRBV4-1	TRBJ1-1	-	CASSHWTGGRDTEAFF	TGCGCCAGCAGCCATTGGACAGGGGGCAGGGACACTGAAGCTTTCTTT
-	TRBV7-3	TRBJ1-6	-	CASSVGQNSPLHF	TGTGCCAGCAGCGTCGGACAGAATTCACCCCTCCACTTT
TRBD2	TRBV4-1	TRBJ2-3	-	CASSQTGTSGAPSTDTQYF	TGCGCCAGCAGCCAGACCGGGACTAGCGGGGCGCCTAGCACAGATACGCAGTATTTT
-	TRBV7-9	TRBJ2-2	-	CASSLRQGRAGELFF	TGTGCCAGCAGCTTACGCCAGGGTCGAGCCGGGGAGCTGTTTTTT
TRBD1	TRBV7-9	TRBJ1-1	-	CASSWGDSTGVGTEAFF	TGTGCCAGCAGCTGGGGAGATTCTACAGGGGTTGGCACTGAAGCTTTCTTT
-	TRBV5-4	TRBJ1-5	-	CASSLGTDSNQPQHF	TGTGCCAGCAGCTTGGGGACAGATAGCAATCAGCCCCAGCATTTT
TRBD2	TRBV2	TRBJ2-7	few	CASSEASGIYEQYF	TGTGCCAGCAGTGAAGCTAGCGGGATATACGAGCAGTACTTC
-	TRBV19	TRBJ1-5	once	CASSPRGGNQPQHF	TGTGCCAGTAGTCCCCGGGGGGGTAATCAGCCCCAGCATTTT
-	TRBV30	TRBJ2-1	-	CAWRGVAGYNEQFF	TGTGCCTGGAGAGGGGTAGCAGGGTACAATGAGCAGTTCTTC
-	TRBV19	TRBJ1-1	once	CASSARSNRDGAEAFF	TGTGCCAGTAGTGCGCGCAGCAACAGGGATGGAGCTGAAGCTTTCTTT
-	TRBV29-1	TRBJ1-2	-	CSVTVSRGGVGGYTF	TGCAGCGTTACCGTATCTCGGGGGGGCGTGGGGGGCTACACCTTC
TRBD2	TRBV29-1	TRBJ2-5	-	CSPNLAGGETQYF	TGCAGCCCCAACCTAGCGGGAGGGGAGACCCAGTACTTC
TRBD1	TRBV30	TRBJ1-2	-	CAWSVRDRGNYGYTF	TGTGCCTGGAGTGTACGGGACAGGGGGAACTATGGCTACACCTTC
TRBD2	TRBV28	TRBJ2-3	-	CASSSLRLARSTDTQYF	TGTGCCAGCAGTTCCTTAAGACTAGCCCGTAGCACAGATACGCAGTATTTT
-	TRBV29-1	TRBJ2-1	-	CSVENWQDTYNEQFF	TGCAGCGTTGAAAACTGGCAGGATACCTACAATGAGCAGTTCTTC
-	TRBV6-6	TRBJ2-5	-	CASNHRGARGETQYF	TGTGCCAGCAACCACCGGGGGGCTAGGGGAGAGACCCAGTACTTC
TRBD1	TRBV30	TRBJ2-1	once	CAWSDQGQGNLF	TGTGCCTGGAGTGATCAGGGACAGGGCAACCTCTTC
-	TRBV7-2	TRBJ1-1	-	CASSLDSGNTEAFF	TGTGCCAGCAGCTTAGATTCGGGGAACACTGAAGCTTTCTTT
-	TRBV7-9	TRBJ2-3	-	CASSPDRTNTQYF	TGTGCCAGCAGCCCCGACAGGACAAATACGCAGTATTTT
TRBD2	TRBV27	TRBJ2-1	-	CASTPGGLPYNEQFF	TGTGCCAGCACCCCTGGGGGACTACCATACAATGAGCAGTTCTTC
-	TRBV9	TRBJ2-5	-	CASSEQRQETQYF	TGTGCCAGCAGCGAGCAACGACAAGAGACCCAGTACTTC
TRBD2	TRBV18	TRBJ2-7	few	CASSHPSGGYEQYF	TGTGCCAGCTCGCATCCTAGCGGAGGGTACGAGCAGTACTTC
TRBD1	TRBV2	TRBJ2-7	-	CASSLDRGTYEQYF	TGTGCCAGCAGTTTAGACAGGGGGACCTACGAGCAGTACTTC